The 21 T cell receptor beta chains in this list originate from one sample, sequenced in a study of identical twins' blood T cells (dated by TCRdb to the early 2010s). The protocol used for the library was 5' RACE. The listed sequencing device is Illumina Genome Analyzer IIx. TCRdb redid the processing of the public reads, applying fastp at Q25 and MiXCR, and retained in-frame beta chains. Every distinct CDR3 protein forms one entry, paired with its most common genes and DNA. Across this sample there are about 370,000 distinct CDR3 sequences, with roughly 28% seen only once. Together, the top ten hold 6.1% of the sample. Sequenced sample: PBMCs. All receptors come from a woman aged 18-55 years in good health.

On this clonotype: One junction end does not reproduce the germline sequence, and a read error may be involved. The CDR3 is CASSFGAGGRSTDAQYF. DNA of the CDR3: TGCGCCAGCAGCTTCGGGGCGGGGGGCCGTAGCACAGATGCGCAGTATTTT. The chain joins TRBV5-1 to TRBJ2-3; 8 positions match TRBD2. The CDR3 is made up of 17 amino acids. Germline CDR1 reads SGHRS; CDR2 reads YFSETQ.

This clonotype was detected a few times. The chain employs TRBV11-2 and TRBJ2-1, with D uncertain. The CDR3 contains 11 residues. The V gene's germline CDR1 is SGHAT and CDR2 FQNNGV. Trimming pared 8 bases from V and 8 bases from J, leaving 10 bases between. The CDR3 nucleotides are TGTGCCAGCGCTACGTTCGATGAGCAGTTCTTC. It specifies CASATFDEQFF.

This clonotype showed up just a few times. The chain joins TRBV12-3 or TRBV12-4 to TRBJ1-1; 7 nucleotides agree with TRBD1. There are 11 residues in the CDR3. V was clipped by 7 bases and J by 11 bases; unmatched bases: 7. CDR3: CASTADRSAFF. The CDR3 region has the DNA TGTGCCAGCACTGCGGACAGGTCCGCTTTCTTT.

This clonotype was counted only a few times. The CDR3 coding sequence is TGTGCCGGCCGACAGAACACCGGGGAGCTGTTTTTT. Translated, it gives CAGRQNTGELFF. The rearrangement uses TRBV11-3 and TRBJ2-2; D is uncertain. Germline lookup yields CDR1 SGHNT and CDR2 YENEEA. V lost 11 bases and J 1 base, leaving 8 bases between the germline ends. This CDR3 has 12 residues.

The V gene is TRBV7-2, the J gene TRBJ1-1; D not certain. In germline, CDR1 is SGHTA, CDR2 FQGNSA. V shed 5 bases and J shed 4 bases, with 17 bases lying between them. The length of the CDR3 is 15 residues. The CDR3 DNA sequence: TGTGCCAGCAGCGCACCTCCTTTTATGGGCACTGAAGCTTTCTTT. It yields the protein CASSAPPFMGTEAFF. Using reference TRBV7-2 and TRBJ1-1 for the parts outside the CDR3, the full variable domain is GAGVSQSPSNKVTEKGKDVELRCDPISGHTALYWYRQSLGQGLEFLIYFQGNSAPDKSGLPSDRFSAERTGGSVSTLTIQRTQQEDSAVYLCASSAPPFMGTEAFFGQGTRLTVV.

The rearrangement links TRBV12-5 to TRBJ1-5, with a possible D match to TRBD1 (5 bases). CDR1 is LGHNT and CDR2 is FRNRAP in the germline V gene. The CDR3 spans 14 residues. Trimming removed 6 bases at V and 8 bases at J, with 17 bases between. CDR3 residues: CASGPESGFEPQHF. CDR3 coding DNA: TGTGCTAGTGGCCCTGAGTCAGGGTTTGAGCCCCAGCATTTT.

The CDR3 region has the DNA TGCAGTGCTAGACAATCATCAGATACGCAGTATTTT. Its translation is CSARQSSDTQYF. The chain carries TRBV20-1 and TRBJ2-3, with D uncertain. The CDR3 has 12 amino acids. Trimming removed 2 bases at V and 4 bases at J, with 7 bases between. The V gene's germline CDR1 is DFQATT and CDR2 SNEGSKA (reference sequence).

This clonotype came up many times. The rearrangement links TRBV11-1 to TRBJ2-1, with D unclear. Germline lookup yields CDR1 SGHAT and CDR2 FQDESV (reference sequence). The CDR3 runs 12 residues. Deletions cut 1 base from V and 8 bases from J, with 6 bases between. In DNA, the CDR3 is TGTGCCAGCAGCTTAGACGTCGATGAGCAGTTCTTC. Translation: CASSLDVDEQFF. Complete variable domain (other parts from reference TRBV11-1 and TRBJ2-1): EAEVAQSPRYKITEKSQAVAFWCDPISGHATLYWYRQILGQGPELLVQFQDESVVDDSQLPKDRFSAERLKGVDSTLKIQPAELGDSAMYLCASSLDVDEQFFGPGTRLTVL.

V and J are TRBV19 and TRBJ1-5; TRBD1 is a possible D gene (6 bases). Per the germline V gene, CDR1 is LNHDA and CDR2 is SQIVND (reference sequence). Between the trimmed V and J ends, which lost 7 bases and 4 bases, there was a span of 20 bases. This CDR3 region has 16 residues. This CDR3 is CASTTRGGHINQPQHF. CDR3 nucleotides: TGTGCCAGTACCACGAGGGGGGGGCACATAAATCAGCCCCAGCATTTT.

This clonotype was found many times. The junction departs from the called germline gene at one end, perhaps through a read error. The chain employs TRBV18 and TRBJ1-5, with D maybe TRBD1 (6 bases). The CDR3 contains 14 residues. Germline CDR1 and CDR2: KGHSH and LQKENI. The CDR3 reads CASSPDSSNQPQHF. The DNA for the CDR3 is TGCGCCAGCAGCCCGGACAGTAGCAATCAGCCCCAGCATTTT.

About this clonotype: Compared with germline, one end of the junction differs, possibly owing to a read error. The chain has TRBV28 and TRBJ1-1; D not certain. The CDR3 runs to 13 residues. Germline assignment: CDR1 MDHEN and CDR2 SYDVKM. CDR3 sequence (DNA): TGTGCCAGCAGTTTAAGGCAGAACGCTGAAGCTCTCTTT. Translation gives CASSLRQNAEALF.

V gene TRBV20-1 combines with J gene TRBJ2-5, with TRBD1 matching over 7 bases. Germline CDR1 is DFQATT and CDR2 is SNEGSKA (reference sequence). V was clipped by 6 bases and J by 5 bases; unmatched bases: 15. This CDR3 is 15 amino acids long. The CDR3 coding sequence is TGCAGTGCACAAGCTCTAGGGGGCGATCCGGAGACCCAGTACTTC. It is translated as CSAQALGGDPETQYF.

This clonotype was counted between two and nine times. The CDR3 DNA follows: TGTGCCAGCAGCGCCTCCGGGACAGGCCACTACGAGCAGTACTTC. It is translated as CASSASGTGHYEQYF. The chain carries TRBV7-9 and TRBJ2-7; 8 bases line up with TRBD1. The V gene's germline CDR1 is SEHNR and CDR2 FQNEAQ (reference sequence). V gave up 5 bases and J gave up 3 bases; unmatched junction bases: 9. CDR3 length: 15 amino acids.

V and J are TRBV5-1 and TRBJ2-2; weak D call: TRBD2 (6 bases). The CDR3 extends over 15 amino acids. The V gene's germline CDR1 is SGHRS and CDR2 YFSETQ. V was trimmed by 4 bases and J by 1 base, leaving 11 bases between them. The CDR3, as DNA: TGCGCCAGCAGCAGGACTAACCTGAACACCGGGGAGCTGTTTTTT. It yields the protein CASSRTNLNTGELFF.

Of note for this clonotype: The junction and the germline gene differ at one end; a read error may be behind it. The chain combines TRBV9 with TRBJ1-1; the D is unclear. The germline CDR1 and CDR2 sequences are SGDLS and YYNGEE. CDR3 size: 16 residues. The CDR3 reads CASGVGIVAMNTEAFF. In DNA, the CDR3 is TGTGCCAGCGGCGTAGGGATAGTAGCGATGAACACTGAAGCTTTCTTT.

The chain combines TRBV20-1 with TRBJ2-1; no firm D call. CDR1 is DFQATT and CDR2 is SNEGSKA in the germline V gene (reference sequence). The CDR3 is 13 residues long. The V end was cut by 4 bases, the J end by 1 base, with 8 bases between. Written as DNA, the CDR3 is TGCAGTGCTACAGGCGCTTCCTACAATGAGCAGTTCTTC. It encodes CSATGASYNEQFF.

In its sample, this clonotype was seen a few times. The genes are TRBV20-1 and TRBJ2-7, with D possibly being TRBD1 (5 bases). Germline loops: CDR1 DFQATT, CDR2 SNEGSKA (reference sequence). The CDR3 is 14 residues long. V shed 0 bases and J shed 4 bases, with 13 bases lying between them. The CDR3 protein is CSARDEGQGYEQYF. The CDR3 region has the DNA TGCAGTGCTAGAGACGAAGGGCAGGGATACGAGCAGTACTTC.

The rearrangement joins TRBV18 to TRBJ2-3, with D perhaps matching TRBD2 (6 bases). Trimming took off 3 bases at V and 1 base at J, with 20 bases between the two ends. CDR1 KGHSH and CDR2 LQKENI come from the germline V gene. The CDR3 contains 18 residues. The CDR3 is CASSPTYLGPGGTDTQYF. The DNA for the CDR3 is TGTGCCAGCTCACCGACTTACTTGGGACCGGGGGGCACAGATACGCAGTATTTT.

This clonotype was seen a few times. The rearrangement joins TRBV27 to TRBJ2-7; D is possibly TRBD1 (5 bases). Trimming removed 4 bases from V and 4 bases from J, with 17 bases in between. Germline V gene sequence: CDR1 MNHEY, CDR2 SMNVEV (reference sequence). CDR3 length: 15 amino acids. The CDR3 loop reads CASSSVPGWVYEQYF. The CDR3, as DNA: TGTGCCAGCAGTTCCGTCCCAGGGTGGGTATACGAGCAGTACTTC.

This clonotype was seen more than once but under ten times. CDR3: CASSQETGLSNQPQHF. The CDR3 DNA follows: TGTGCCAGCAGCCAAGAGACAGGGTTGAGCAATCAGCCCCAGCATTTT. The chain combines TRBV3-1 with TRBJ1-5, with TRBD1 matching over 7 bases. J was trimmed by 1 base and V by 0 bases; bases with no gene match: 3. The CDR3 runs to 16 residues. In germline, CDR1 is LGHDT, CDR2 YNNKEL (reference sequence).

This clonotype showed up just once. The chain has TRBV20-1 and TRBJ2-3; 9 positions agree with TRBD2. From germline, CDR1 is DFQATT and CDR2 SNEGSKA (reference sequence). V shed 6 bases and J 3 bases; nucleotides not matched to a gene: 10. This CDR3 has 15 residues. The CDR3 protein is CSAQRLAEWTDTQYF. The CDR3, as DNA: TGCAGTGCCCAACGACTAGCGGAGTGGACAGATACGCAGTATTTT.